This TCR beta chain was sequenced for a study of shared clonotypes between healthy human individuals. Study context: Each donor's CD4 naive and CD4 memory cells filled three plates apiece, CD8 naive two, and CD8 memory one.

The V segment lost 5 bases and the J segment 4 bases; nucleotides outside the gene matches: 5. Germline CDR1 and CDR2: SEHNR and FQNEAQ (reference sequence). CDR3 length: 14 residues. Study-wide results and caveats: The sharing of about 5% of naive CD4 clonotypes was seen across a few donors.

Data came from immunoSEQ multiplex PCR; TCRdb stores just in-frame clones and leaves some out. Of 2 million to 2.5 million clones listed, about nine tenths are singletons. A remark on this clone: Its antigen is unidentified.

The specimen sequenced was naive CD4+ T cells from PBMCs. Specified subset: CD45RA+ positively selected. This receptor was taken from a man aged 18 to 30 in good health. Some clones in this sample may be carry-over from other donors' samples. The V gene is TRBV7-9, the J gene TRBJ2-5; 9 positions agree with TRBD1. In DNA, the CDR3 is TGTGCCAGCAGCGCACAGGGGGCGGGAGAGACCCAGTACTTC. Its translation: CASSAQGAGETQYF.